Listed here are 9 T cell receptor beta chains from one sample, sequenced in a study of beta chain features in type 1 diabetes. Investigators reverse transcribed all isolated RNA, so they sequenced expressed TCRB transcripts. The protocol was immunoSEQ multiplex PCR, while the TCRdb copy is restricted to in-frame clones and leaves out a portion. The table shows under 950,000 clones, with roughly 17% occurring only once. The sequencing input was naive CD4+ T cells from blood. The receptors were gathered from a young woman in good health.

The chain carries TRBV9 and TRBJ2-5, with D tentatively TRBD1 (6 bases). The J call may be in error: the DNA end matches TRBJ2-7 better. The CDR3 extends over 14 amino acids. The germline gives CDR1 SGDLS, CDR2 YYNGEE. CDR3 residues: CASSVAGQSSEQYF. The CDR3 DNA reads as TGTGCCAGCAGCGTAGCCGGACAGTCGTCCGAGCAGTACTTC.

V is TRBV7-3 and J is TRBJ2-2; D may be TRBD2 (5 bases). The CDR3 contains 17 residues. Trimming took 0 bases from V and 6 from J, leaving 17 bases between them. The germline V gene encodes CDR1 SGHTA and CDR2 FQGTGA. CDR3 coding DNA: TGTGCCAGCAGCTTAACTCTGGCGGCGCGGGCGGCCGGGGAGCTGTTTTTT. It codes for CASSLTLAARAAGELFF.

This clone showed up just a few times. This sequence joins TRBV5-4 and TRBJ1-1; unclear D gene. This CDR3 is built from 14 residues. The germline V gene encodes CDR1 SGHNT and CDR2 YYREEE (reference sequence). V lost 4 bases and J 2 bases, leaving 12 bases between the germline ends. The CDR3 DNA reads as TGTGCCAGCAGCCCAGGACGGCCAAACACTGAAGCTTTCTTT. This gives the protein CASSPGRPNTEAFF.

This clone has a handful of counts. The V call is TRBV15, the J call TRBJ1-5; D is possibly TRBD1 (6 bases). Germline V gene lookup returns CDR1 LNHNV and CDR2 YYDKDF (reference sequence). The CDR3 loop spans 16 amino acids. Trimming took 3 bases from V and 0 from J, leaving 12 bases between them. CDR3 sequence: CATSRRDRYSNQPQHF. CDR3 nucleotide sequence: TGTGCCACCAGCAGGAGAGACAGGTATAGCAATCAGCCCCAGCATTTT.

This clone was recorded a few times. The CDR3 region is CASSVDSKETQYF. The CDR3 DNA reads as TGTGCCAGCAGTGTTGACTCAAAAGAGACCCAGTACTTC. This chain connects TRBV2 to TRBJ2-5; D gene unclear. The V gene's germline CDR1 is SNHLY and CDR2 FYNNEI. This CDR3 contains 13 residues. V was pared by 4 bases and J by 3 bases, with 9 bases between.

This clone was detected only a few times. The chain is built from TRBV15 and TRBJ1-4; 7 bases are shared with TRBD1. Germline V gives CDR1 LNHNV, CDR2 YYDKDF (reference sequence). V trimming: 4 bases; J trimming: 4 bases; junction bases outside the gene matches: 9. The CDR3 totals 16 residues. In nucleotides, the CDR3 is TGTGCCACCAGCACGCGCCCGGGACAGATTAATGAAAAACTGTTTTTT. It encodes CATSTRPGQINEKLFF.

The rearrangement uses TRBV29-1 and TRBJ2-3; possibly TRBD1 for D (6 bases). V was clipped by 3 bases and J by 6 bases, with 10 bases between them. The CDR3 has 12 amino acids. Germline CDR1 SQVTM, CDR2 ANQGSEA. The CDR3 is CSVDRGGDTQYF. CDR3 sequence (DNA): TGCAGCGTTGACAGGGGTGGCGATACGCAGTATTTT.

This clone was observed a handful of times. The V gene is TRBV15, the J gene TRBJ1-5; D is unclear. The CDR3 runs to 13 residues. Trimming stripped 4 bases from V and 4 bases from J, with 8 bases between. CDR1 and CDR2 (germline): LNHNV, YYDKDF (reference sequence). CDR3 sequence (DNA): TGTGCCACCAGCAAGGGCACAAATCAGCCCCAGCATTTT. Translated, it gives CATSKGTNQPQHF.

The CDR3 nucleotides are TGTGCCAGTAGTATCGGGAGGGCAGGGGAGTATGGCTACACCTTC. This translates into CASSIGRAGEYGYTF. The chain recombines TRBV19 with TRBJ1-2, with D tentatively TRBD1 (6 bases). This CDR3 contains 15 residues. Trimming shortened V by 3 bases and J by 5 bases, and 16 bases separated the two germline ends. The V gene's germline CDR1 is LNHDA and CDR2 SQIVND (reference sequence).